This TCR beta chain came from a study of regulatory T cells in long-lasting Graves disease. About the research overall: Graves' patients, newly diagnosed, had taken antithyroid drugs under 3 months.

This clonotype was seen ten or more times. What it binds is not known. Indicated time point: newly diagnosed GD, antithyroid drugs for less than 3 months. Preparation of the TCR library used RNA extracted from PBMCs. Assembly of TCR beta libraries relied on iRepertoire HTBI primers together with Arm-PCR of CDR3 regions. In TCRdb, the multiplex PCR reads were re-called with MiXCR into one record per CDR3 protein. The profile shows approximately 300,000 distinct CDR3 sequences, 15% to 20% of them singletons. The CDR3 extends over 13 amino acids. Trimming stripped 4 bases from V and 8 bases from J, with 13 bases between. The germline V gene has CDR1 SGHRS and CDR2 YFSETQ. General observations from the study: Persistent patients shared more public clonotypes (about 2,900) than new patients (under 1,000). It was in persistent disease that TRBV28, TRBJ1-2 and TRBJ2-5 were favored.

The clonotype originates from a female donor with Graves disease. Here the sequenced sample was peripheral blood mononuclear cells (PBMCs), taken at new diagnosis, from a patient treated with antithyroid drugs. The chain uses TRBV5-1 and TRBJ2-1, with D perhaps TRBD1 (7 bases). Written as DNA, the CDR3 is TGCGCCAGCAGCCCCGACAGGGAGGATGAGCAGTTCTTC. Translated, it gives CASSPDREDEQFF.